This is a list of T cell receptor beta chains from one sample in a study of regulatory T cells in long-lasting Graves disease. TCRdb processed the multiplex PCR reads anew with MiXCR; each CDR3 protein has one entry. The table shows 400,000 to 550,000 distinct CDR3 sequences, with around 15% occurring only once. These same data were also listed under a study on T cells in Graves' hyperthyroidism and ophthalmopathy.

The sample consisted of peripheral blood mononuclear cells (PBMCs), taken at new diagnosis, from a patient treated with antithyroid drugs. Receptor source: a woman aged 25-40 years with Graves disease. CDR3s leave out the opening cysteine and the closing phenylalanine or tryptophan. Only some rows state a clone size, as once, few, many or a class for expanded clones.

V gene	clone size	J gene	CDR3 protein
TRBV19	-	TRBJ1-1	ASSISSSDTNTEAF
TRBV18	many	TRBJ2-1	ASSRASSRDEQF
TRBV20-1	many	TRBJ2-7	SARSSGSSYEQY
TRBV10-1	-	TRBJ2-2	ASSGQGGELF
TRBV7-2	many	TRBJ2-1	ASSSRGRGVQGEQF
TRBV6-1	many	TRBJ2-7	ASSDRDTSYEQY
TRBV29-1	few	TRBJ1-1	SVSPDRPLQAF
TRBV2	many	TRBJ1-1	ASSDETLNLAEAF
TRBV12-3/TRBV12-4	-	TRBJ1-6	ASSPTGANSPLH
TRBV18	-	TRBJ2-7	ASSRDRVVYEQY
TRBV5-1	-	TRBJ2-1	ASSEGTSGINEQF
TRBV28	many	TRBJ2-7	ASSLGTALPYEQY
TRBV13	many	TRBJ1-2	ASSLEGTYGYT
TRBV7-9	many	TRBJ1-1	ASRLTLNTEAF
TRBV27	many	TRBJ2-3	ASSLLRLAGLTDTQY
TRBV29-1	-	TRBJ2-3	SVEKARYTQY
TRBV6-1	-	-	ACSRGQGRETQY
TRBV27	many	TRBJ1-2	ASKESATGAPHGYT
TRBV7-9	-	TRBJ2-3	ASSSGVERPPRDTQY
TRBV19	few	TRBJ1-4	ASTSAQREKLF
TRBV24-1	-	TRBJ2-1	ATSAEAMGSYNEQF
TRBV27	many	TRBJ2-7	ASRSMGTYEQY
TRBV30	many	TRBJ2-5	AWSKRTGGGETQY
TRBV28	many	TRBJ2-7	ASSPGPKGSRYEQY
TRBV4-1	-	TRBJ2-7	ASSTRRGGTNEQY
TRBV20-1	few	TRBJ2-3	SAQTGLATSTDTQY